The T cell receptor beta chain under discussion was sequenced for a study of cytomegalovirus exposure and HLA in healthy donors. Study results and caveats: Association of a missense DCLRE1C variant with TCR beta V- and J-gene trimming was reported in a later analysis. Some TCR beta chains (about 180 of them) were listed as cytomegalovirus-associated. Across HLA loci, a later analysis found differing TCR association rates, with DRB1 most and HLA-C fewest.

Concerning this clone: Its antigen remains unidentified.

This CDR3 comprises 15 residues. The germline gives CDR1 MNHNS, CDR2 SASEGT. The trim removed 4 bases at V and 5 bases at J, leaving 11 bases unmatched. PCR primers comprised 60 Vbeta and 13 Jbeta primers. Libraries were prepared by immunoSEQ multiplex PCR; TCRdb keeps only in-frame clonotypes and omits some of them. This sample carries some 200,000 clones, roughly 84% of them seen once, and the ten largest clones take more than 0.6%. This chain connects TRBV6-1 to TRBJ2-7; 7 bases agree with TRBD1. The sequence was obtained from a boy younger than 10 in good health and CMV-seronegative. Sequenced material: PBMCs. The CDR3 DNA follows: TGTGCCAGCAGTGCCCGTAGAGGGGGCCTGGACGAGCAGTACTTC. Translating it yields CASSARRGGLDEQYF.